Below are 22 T cell receptor beta chains sequenced from a single sample in a study of Tregs in tolerant kidney transplant recipients. Related graft donors supplied nonmyeloablative bone marrow transplants, and mixed chimerism was transient. This table comes from immunoSEQ multiplex PCR, and its TCRdb copy is limited to in-frame clones, with some not included. Of some 21,000 clones listed, 81% are singletons. The material sequenced was CD8+ T cells from blood (PBMCs), taken 6 months after the transplant. Receptors originate from a human patient who received a combined kidney and bone marrow transplant. Some T cells may trace back to the graft donor.

This chain joins TRBV4-2 and TRBJ2-3, with D perhaps TRBD2 (7 bases). V was pared by 1 base and J by 15 bases, with 29 bases between. The CDR3 loop spans 17 amino acids. Germline-derived CDR1 and CDR2 are LGHNA and YNFKEQ. DNA for the CDR3: TGTGCCAGCAGCCAAGGTGAGGGCGGGGGCGAGCGGATACGCACTTATTTT. Amino acids: CASSQGEGGGERIRTYF.

The gene calls are TRBV6-4 and TRBJ2-2; tentative D call: TRBD2 (5 bases). Looked up from germline, CDR1 is MRHNA and CDR2 is SNTAGT. V was clipped by 1 base and J by 4 bases, with 10 bases between them. The CDR3 extends over 15 amino acids. This CDR3 is CASSDFGEITGELFF. The CDR3 coding sequence is TGTGCCAGCAGTGACTTTGGGGAGATCACCGGGGAGCTGTTTTTT.

V and J are TRBV11-2 and TRBJ1-3; TRBD1 agrees at 9 bases. V lost 5 bases to trimming and J lost 3 bases; unmatched junction nucleotides: 8. CDR3 length: 16 amino acids. Germline V CDR1 and CDR2: SGHAT, FQNNGV. The CDR3 region is CASSLRDRAYGNTIYF. The CDR3 DNA follows: TGTGCCAGCAGCCTCCGGGACAGGGCTTATGGAAACACCATATATTTT.

A few counts support this clone. The chain uses TRBV19 and TRBJ2-7; the D gene is possibly TRBD1 (5 bases). Trimming pared 2 bases from V and 7 bases from J, leaving 24 bases between. Germline CDR1 is LNHDA and CDR2 is SQIVND (reference sequence). The CDR3 contains 17 residues. The CDR3 sequence: CASSIHQGAVGNGEQYF. CDR3 nucleotides: TGTGCCAGTAGTATACATCAGGGTGCGGTGGGGAATGGAGAGCAGTACTTC.

The CDR3 DNA is TGTGCCAGCAGCTTAGCCGGGAGCTCCTACAATGAGCAGTTCTTC. Protein product: CASSLAGSSYNEQFF. The V gene is TRBV11-3, the J gene TRBJ2-1; TRBD2 is a possible D gene (6 bases). Germline CDR1 is SGHNT and CDR2 is YENEEA. The V end was cut by 1 base, the J end by 0 bases, with 7 bases between. There are 15 residues in the CDR3. Variable domain in full (rest from reference TRBV11-3 and TRBJ2-1): EAGVVQSPRYKIIEKKQPVAFWCNPISGHNTLYWYLQNLGQGPELLIRYENEEAVDDSQLPKDRFSAERLKGVDSTLKIQPAELGDSAVYLCASSLAGSSYNEQFFGPGTRLTVL.

This clone was detected only a few times. This chain uses TRBV11-3 with TRBJ2-3; perhaps TRBD2 as D (5 bases). This CDR3 has 12 residues. The germline V and J ends were trimmed by 5 bases and 4 bases, with 7 bases remaining between them. Germline V gene lookup returns CDR1 SGHNT and CDR2 YENEEA. CDR3 protein: CASSLLADTQYF. For the CDR3, the DNA is TGTGCCAGCAGCCTACTAGCAGATACGCAGTATTTT.

The CDR3 loop reads CASSLARWDTQYF. CDR3 coding DNA: TGTGCCAGCAGCTTGGCTCGGTGGGATACGCAGTATTTT. The V and J genes are TRBV5-6 and TRBJ2-3; D ambiguous. Trimming removed 0 bases from V and 6 bases from J, with 8 bases in between. The CDR3 consists of 13 residues. Germline V gives CDR1 SGHDT, CDR2 YYEEEE. Drawing the rest from reference TRBV5-6 and TRBJ2-3, the complete variable domain is DAGVTQSPTHLIKTRGQQVTLRCSPKSGHDTVSWYQQALGQGPQFIFQYYEEEERQRGNFPDRFSGHQFPNYSSELNVNALLLGDSALYLCASSLARWDTQYFGPGTRLTVL.

This chain joins TRBV4-3 and TRBJ2-2; D perhaps matches TRBD1 (5 bases). V dropped 1 base and J dropped 8 bases, with 8 bases sitting between them. Germline assignment: CDR1 LGHNA and CDR2 YSLEER. This CDR3 region has 13 residues. The CDR3 bases are TGCGCCAGCAGCCAAGGGGGCCGAGGGGAGCTGTTTTTT. Amino acids: CASSQGGRGELFF.

This clone was found a few times. The V gene is TRBV7-2, the J gene TRBJ2-5; weak D call: TRBD2 (6 bases). The CDR3 consists of 16 residues. The germline CDR1 and CDR2 sequences are SGHTA and FQGNSA. The germline V and J ends were trimmed by 1 base and 5 bases, with 17 bases remaining between them. DNA for the CDR3: TGTGCCAGCAGCTTAGGGGACTTTCCTACGCGGGAGACCCAGTACTTC. It encodes CASSLGDFPTRETQYF. The whole variable domain, remainder taken from reference TRBV7-2 and TRBJ2-5, is GAGVSQSPSNKVTEKGKDVELRCDPISGHTALYWYRQSLGQGLEFLIYFQGNSAPDKSGLPSDRFSAERTGGSVSTLTIQRTQQEDSAVYLCASSLGDFPTRETQYFGPGTRLLVL.

The chain uses TRBV9 and TRBJ2-1, with D maybe TRBD2 (6 bases). Per the germline V gene, CDR1 is SGDLS and CDR2 is YYNGEE. V dropped 4 bases and J dropped 0 bases, with 11 bases sitting between them. The CDR3 extends over 15 amino acids. CDR3 in amino acids: CASSRDFSSYNEQFF. DNA for the CDR3: TGTGCCAGCAGCAGGGACTTCAGCTCCTACAATGAGCAGTTCTTC.

The V and J genes are TRBV11-2 and TRBJ2-7; 10 bases align to TRBD2. CDR1 SGHAT and CDR2 FQNNGV come from the germline V gene. The length of the CDR3 is 17 residues. V was clipped by 3 bases and J by 3 bases; unmatched bases: 11. CDR3 coding DNA: TGTGCCAGCAGCTTTGGCTCTCTAGCGGGGGTCTTCTACGAGCAGTACTTC. Its translation: CASSFGSLAGVFYEQYF.

The V gene is TRBV15, the J gene TRBJ2-5; TRBD1 aligns across 8 bases. V lost 2 bases to trimming and J lost 2 bases; unmatched junction nucleotides: 1. Germline V gives CDR1 LNHNV, CDR2 YYDKDF (reference sequence). The CDR3 extends over 14 amino acids. CDR3 DNA sequence: TGTGCCACCAGCAGAAGGACAGGGCAAGAGACCCAGTACTTC. Its protein is CATSRRTGQETQYF.

The chain recombines TRBV6-5 with TRBJ2-1; no clear D gene. CDR3 size: 15 residues. V was cut by 0 bases and J by 2 bases, with 8 bases left in between. Germline-derived CDR1 and CDR2 are MNHEY and SVGAGI. CDR3 region: CASSYSPGAYNEQFF. The CDR3 nucleotides read TGTGCCAGCAGTTACTCCCCAGGTGCCTACAATGAGCAGTTCTTC.

This sequence joins TRBV18 and TRBJ2-5; 12 nucleotides line up with TRBD1. The DNA end is more similar to TRBJ2-7, so the J call may be wrong. In germline, CDR1 is KGHSH, CDR2 LQKENI. The length of the CDR3 is 16 residues. CDR3 DNA: TGTGCCAGCTCAACGGGGGGACAGGGGGCGCGGGCCGAGCAGTACTTC. It yields the protein CASSTGGQGARAEQYF.

With regard to this clone: It is unclear where the CDR3 begins or ends on the DNA, so no DNA is shown, and the CDR3 is as TCRdb lists it. The chain combines TRBV21-1 with TRBJ2-6; the D call of TRBD1 is as the table states it, not checked on the DNA. TRBV21-1 corresponds to a pseudogene. From its first to its last residue, the CDR3 has 18 amino acids. This CDR3 is CASSKVGRGSSGANVLTF.

V is TRBV16 and J is TRBJ1-5; 7 bases are shared with TRBD1. This CDR3 comprises 13 residues. V gave up 4 bases and J gave up 7 bases; unmatched junction bases: 4. CDR1 and CDR2 from the germline V gene are KGHSY and FQNENV. Here the CDR3 DNA reads TGTGCCAGCAGCCCGGACAGGTGGCAGCCCCAGCATTTT. Its translation: CASSPDRWQPQHF. The full variable domain, with the rest looked up from reference TRBV16 and TRBJ1-5, is GEEVAQTPKHLVRGEGQKAKLYCAPIKGHSYVFWYQQVLKNEFKFLISFQNENVFDETGMPKERFSAKCLPNSPCSLEIQATKLEDSAVYFCASSPDRWQPQHFGDGTRLSIL.

The rearrangement links TRBV29-1 to TRBJ2-1; 10 bases align to TRBD1. V was pared by 0 bases and J by 8 bases, with 4 bases of the junction left unmatched. CDR1 SQVTM and CDR2 ANQGSEA come from the germline V gene. The CDR3 extends over 14 amino acids. CDR3 bases: TGCAGCGTTGAAGAACTGGACAGGGGGGATGAGCAGTTCTTC. This sequence encodes CSVEELDRGDEQFF.

The chain carries TRBV5-4 and TRBJ2-3; no reliable D call. The CDR3 runs to 11 residues. The germline V gene has CDR1 SGHNT and CDR2 YYREEE (reference sequence). Trimming removed 4 bases from V and 3 bases from J, with 3 bases in between. The CDR3 DNA follows: TGTGCCAGCAGCCTAACAGATACGCAGTATTTT. This translates into CASSLTDTQYF.

This clone was detected a few times. J is TRBJ1-3 and V is TRBV10-3; D might be TRBD1 (6 bases). The CDR3 runs to 16 residues. Trimming cost V 3 bases and J 0 bases, with 12 bases left between them. Germline V lookup: CDR1 ENHRY, CDR2 SYGVKD. CDR3 loop: CAISERGTSSGNTIYF. The CDR3 nucleotides are TGTGCCATCAGTGAAAGGGGGACGAGCTCTGGAAACACCATATATTTT.

The CDR3 DNA reads TGTGCCAGCAGCGTAGGGACAGGGCATGAAAAACTGTTTTTT. Its protein product is CASSVGTGHEKLFF. The chain has TRBV7-6 and TRBJ1-4; 9 nucleotides match TRBD1. The CDR3 length is 14 residues. Germline V gene sequence: CDR1 SGHVS, CDR2 FNYEAQ. V shed 5 bases, J shed 6 bases, and the junction held 4 bases outside the gene matches.

The chain combines TRBV19 with TRBJ1-1; D unclear. Germline assignment: CDR1 LNHDA and CDR2 SQIVND (reference sequence). This CDR3 has 15 amino acids. V dropped 7 bases and J dropped 1 base, with 16 bases sitting between them. DNA for the CDR3: TGTGCCAGTACCCCATGGTCCACGGGGAACACTGAAGCTTTCTTT. Protein sequence: CASTPWSTGNTEAFF.

The chain recombines TRBV27 with TRBJ2-5, with D possibly being TRBD1 (6 bases). The germline V gene encodes CDR1 MNHEY and CDR2 SMNVEV (reference sequence). This CDR3 region has 14 residues. V was clipped by 5 bases and J by 2 bases, with 12 bases between them. CDR3 sequence reads: CASSTWTEQETQYF. The CDR3 nucleotides read TGTGCCAGCAGTACCTGGACAGAGCAAGAGACCCAGTACTTC.